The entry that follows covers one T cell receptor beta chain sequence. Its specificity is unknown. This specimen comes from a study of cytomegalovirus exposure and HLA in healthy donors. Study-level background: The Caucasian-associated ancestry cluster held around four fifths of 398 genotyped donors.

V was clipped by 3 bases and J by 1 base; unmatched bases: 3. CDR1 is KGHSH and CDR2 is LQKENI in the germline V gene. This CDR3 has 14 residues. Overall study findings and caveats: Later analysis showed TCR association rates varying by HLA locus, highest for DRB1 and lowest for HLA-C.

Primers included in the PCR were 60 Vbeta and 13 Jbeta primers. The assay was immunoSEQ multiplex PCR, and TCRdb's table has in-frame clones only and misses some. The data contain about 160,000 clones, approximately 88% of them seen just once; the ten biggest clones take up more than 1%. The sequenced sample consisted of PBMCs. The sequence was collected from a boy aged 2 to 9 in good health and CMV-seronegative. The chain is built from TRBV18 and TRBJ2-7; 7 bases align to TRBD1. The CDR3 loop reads CASSPSGQSYEQYF. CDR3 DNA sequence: TGTGCCAGCTCACCCTCGGGACAGTCCTACGAGCAGTACTTC.